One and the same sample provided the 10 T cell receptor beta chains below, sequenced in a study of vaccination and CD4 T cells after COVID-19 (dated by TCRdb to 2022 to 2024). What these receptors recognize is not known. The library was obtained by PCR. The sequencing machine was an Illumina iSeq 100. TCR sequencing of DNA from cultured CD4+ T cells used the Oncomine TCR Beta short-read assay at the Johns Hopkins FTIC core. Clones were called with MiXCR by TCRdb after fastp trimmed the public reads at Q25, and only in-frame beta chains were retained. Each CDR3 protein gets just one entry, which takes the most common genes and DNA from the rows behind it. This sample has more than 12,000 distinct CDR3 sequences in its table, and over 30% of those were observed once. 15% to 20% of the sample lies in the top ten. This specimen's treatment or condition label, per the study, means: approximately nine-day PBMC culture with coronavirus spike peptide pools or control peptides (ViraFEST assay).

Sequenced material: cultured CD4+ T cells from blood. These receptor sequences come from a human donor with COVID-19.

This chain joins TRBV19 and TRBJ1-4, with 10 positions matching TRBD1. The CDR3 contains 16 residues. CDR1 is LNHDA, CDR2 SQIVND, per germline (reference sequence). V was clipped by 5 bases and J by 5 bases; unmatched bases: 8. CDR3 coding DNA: TGTGCCAGTAGTGTCCCGGGACAGGGGCGGAATGAAAAACTGTTTTTT. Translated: CASSVPGQGRNEKLFF.

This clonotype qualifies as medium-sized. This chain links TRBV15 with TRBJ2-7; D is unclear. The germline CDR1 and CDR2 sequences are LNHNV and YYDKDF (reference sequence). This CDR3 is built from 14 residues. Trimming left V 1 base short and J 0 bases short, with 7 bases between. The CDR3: CATSRGQVSYEQYF. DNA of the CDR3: TGTGCCACCAGCAGAGGGCAGGTCTCCTACGAGCAGTACTTC.

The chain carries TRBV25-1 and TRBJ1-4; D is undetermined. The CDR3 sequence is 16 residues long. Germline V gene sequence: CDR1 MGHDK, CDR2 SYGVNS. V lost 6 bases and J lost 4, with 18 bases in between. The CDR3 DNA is TGTGCCAGCAGGGGGAGATTGGGGAAGATTAATGAAAAACTGTTTTTT. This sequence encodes CASRGRLGKINEKLFF.

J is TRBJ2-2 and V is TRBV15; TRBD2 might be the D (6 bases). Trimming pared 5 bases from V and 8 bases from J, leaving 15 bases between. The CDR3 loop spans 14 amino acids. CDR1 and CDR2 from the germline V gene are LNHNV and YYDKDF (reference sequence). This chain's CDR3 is CATSPGGFGGELFF. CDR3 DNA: TGTGCCACCAGCCCCGGGGGTTTTGGGGGGGAGCTGTTTTTT. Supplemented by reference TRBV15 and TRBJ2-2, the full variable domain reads DAMVIQNPRYQVTQFGKPVTLSCSQTLNHNVMYWYQQKSSQAPKLLFHYYDKDFNNEADTPDNFQSRRPNTSFCFLDIRSPGLGDTAMYLCATSPGGFGGELFFGEGSRLTVL.

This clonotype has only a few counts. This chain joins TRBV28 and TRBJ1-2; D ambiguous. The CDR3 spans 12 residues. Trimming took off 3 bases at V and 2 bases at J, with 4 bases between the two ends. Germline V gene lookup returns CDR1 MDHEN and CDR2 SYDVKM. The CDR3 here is CASSFQNYGYTF. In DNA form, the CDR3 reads TGTGCCAGCAGTTTTCAAAACTATGGCTACACCTTC.

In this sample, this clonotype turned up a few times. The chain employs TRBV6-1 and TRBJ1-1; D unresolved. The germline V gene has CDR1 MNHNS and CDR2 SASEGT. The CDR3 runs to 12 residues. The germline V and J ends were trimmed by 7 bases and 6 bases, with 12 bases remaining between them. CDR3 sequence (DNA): TGTGCCAGCACCCCCGGGCCCGCTGAAGCTTTCTTT. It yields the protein CASTPGPAEAFF.

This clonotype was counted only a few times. CDR3 bases: TGTGCCACCAGGCCACGGGACTCTAAGGATAGTCAGCCCCAGCATTTT. Its protein is CATRPRDSKDSQPQHF. This chain links TRBV24-1 with TRBJ1-5; a possible D gene is TRBD1 (5 bases). The length of the CDR3 is 16 residues. The V and J ends lost 7 bases and 6 bases respectively, with 21 bases between them. Germline CDR1 KGHDR, CDR2 SFDVKD.

The CDR3 bases are TGTGCCAGCAGGACCTCGGGAGCGAGCAATCAGCCCCAGCATTTT. Translating it yields CASRTSGASNQPQHF. The chain is built from TRBV6-1 and TRBJ1-5; D gene uncertain. CDR1 MNHNS and CDR2 SASEGT come from the germline V gene. CDR3 size: 15 residues. V was trimmed by 6 bases and J by 1 base, leaving 13 bases between them.

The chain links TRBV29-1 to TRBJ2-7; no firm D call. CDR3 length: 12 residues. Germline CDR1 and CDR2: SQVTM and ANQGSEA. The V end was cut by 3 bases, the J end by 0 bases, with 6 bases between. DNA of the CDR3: TGCAGCGTTGAGATGAACTCCTACGAGCAGTACTTC. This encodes CSVEMNSYEQYF.

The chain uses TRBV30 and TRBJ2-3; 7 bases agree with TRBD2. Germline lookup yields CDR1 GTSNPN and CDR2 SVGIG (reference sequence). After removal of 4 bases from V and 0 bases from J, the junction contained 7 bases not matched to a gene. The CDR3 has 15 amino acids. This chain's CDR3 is CAWMAGEGSTDTQYF. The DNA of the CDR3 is TGTGCCTGGATGGCGGGGGAAGGAAGCACAGATACGCAGTATTTT.